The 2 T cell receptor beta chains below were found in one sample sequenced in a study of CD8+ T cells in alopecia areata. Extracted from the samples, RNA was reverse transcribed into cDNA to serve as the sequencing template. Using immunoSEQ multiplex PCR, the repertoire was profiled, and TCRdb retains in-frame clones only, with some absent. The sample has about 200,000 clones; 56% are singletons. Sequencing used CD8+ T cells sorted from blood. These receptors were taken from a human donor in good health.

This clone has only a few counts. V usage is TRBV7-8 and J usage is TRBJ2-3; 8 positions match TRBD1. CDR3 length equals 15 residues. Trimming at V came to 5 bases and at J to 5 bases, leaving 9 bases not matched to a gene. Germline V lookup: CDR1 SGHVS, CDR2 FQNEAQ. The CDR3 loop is CASSPRTGLGDTQYF. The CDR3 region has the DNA TGTGCCAGCAGCCCCCGGACAGGGTTAGGAGATACGCAGTATTTT.

The DNA of the CDR3 is TGTGCCAGCAGTTCGACTAGCGAGAGGACAGATACGCAGTATTTT. Translated, it gives CASSSTSERTDTQYF. This chain uses TRBV2 with TRBJ2-3; 8 bases align to TRBD2. Germline V gene sequence: CDR1 SNHLY, CDR2 FYNNEI. After removal of 5 bases from V and 3 bases from J, the junction contained 7 bases not matched to a gene. This CDR3 comprises 15 residues.